This T cell receptor (beta chain) emerged from a study of tumor-infiltrating lymphocytes in primary liver carcinoma. Background on the study: Surgical resection was the treatment these patients received for primary liver carcinoma.

Germline DNA was also extracted, while the blood RNA originated from unsorted whole blood. About 3.6 milliliters of peripheral blood were collected before surgery. Germline V lookup: CDR1 SGHAT, CDR2 FQNNGV. This CDR3 spans 15 amino acids. On this clonotype: The junction departs from germline at one end; a sequencing error may be responsible.

Reverse transcription of around 0.45 ug total RNA with a constant-region primer produced TCR beta cDNA. Libraries for TCR beta were built through three nested multiplex PCR rounds, which together made up a slightly modified ARM-PCR procedure. The study ran its first two PCR rounds for nine to ten cycles each, using TRBV1-TRBV30 forward primers and a C-beta reverse primer. TCRdb re-called the multiplex PCR reads with MiXCR, one entry per CDR3 protein. The sample contains 150,000 to 200,000 distinct CDR3 sequences, about 55% of which appear only once. The source of this sequence is a man aged 35 to 55 with primary liver carcinoma and hepatitis B virus infection. Sequencing was done on a sample of peripheral blood. The genes are TRBV11-2 and TRBJ2-2; D remains unclear. The CDR3 DNA is TGTGCCAGCAGCTTAAGAGAAGTTGTCGCCGTGGAGCTGCTTTTT. Protein product: CASSLREVVAVELLF. The full variable domain, rest sourced from reference TRBV11-2 and TRBJ2-2, is EAGVAQSPRYKIIEKRQSVAFWCNPISGHATLYWYQQILGQGPKLLIQFQNNGVVDDSQLPKDRFSAERLKGVDSTLKIQPAKLEDSAVYLCASSLREVVAVELLFGEGSRLTVL.